The clone carrying this T cell receptor (beta chain) was counted a few times. The antigen is unknown. The data originate from a study of early stage breast cancer tumors. Study context: Among approximately twelve ER+/PR+/HER2- tumors, eight were ductal, four lobular.

Germline CDR1 reads LNHNV; CDR2 reads YYDKDF (reference sequence). The CDR3 runs 15 residues. The J segment lost 7 bases and the V segment lost 1 base, leaving 10 bases of the junction unmatched. Study findings and constraints: Tumors had approximately 2.6-fold higher T cell density and higher clonality than adjacent normal breast tissue. Unsorted bulk genomic DNA sequencing lacked pairing and functional marker data.

Each sample had two DNA replicates, 0.5 ug blood or 1.5 ug tissue. Some clones are missing from TCRdb's copy, which holds only in-frame ones; the method was immunoSEQ multiplex PCR. The data show under 45,000 clones, about 78% seen once. This TCR came from a person aged 50-59 years with breast cancer. Sequencing was done on a sample of blood. The chain recombines TRBV15 with TRBJ2-7; TRBD2 matches 7 bases. As DNA, the CDR3 is TGTGCCACCAGCAGAGCCCGAGATGGGGGGGATGAGCAGTACTTC. Its translation: CATSRARDGGDEQYF.